These 8 T cell receptor beta chains were all obtained from the same sample, sequenced in a study of cytomegalovirus exposure and HLA in healthy donors. The PCR made use of 60 Vbeta and 13 Jbeta primers. Profiled with immunoSEQ multiplex PCR; TCRdb holds only in-frame clones, not every one. There are about 150,000 clones in the sample; 80% to 85% occur only once, and approximately 1.4% lies in the top ten. Sequencing input: PBMCs. The source of these receptors is a woman aged 18 to 35 in good health and CMV-seronegative.

This clone was counted a few times. This sequence joins TRBV5-1 and TRBJ2-7; 7 nucleotides agree with TRBD1. J gave up 7 bases and V 4 bases, and 8 bases lay outside the gene matches. The CDR3 extends over 13 amino acids. Per germline, CDR1 SGHRS and CDR2 YFSETQ. This CDR3 is CASSKSRDREQYF. The CDR3 nucleotides are TGCGCCAGCAGCAAGAGCCGGGACAGAGAGCAGTACTTC.

The rearrangement joins TRBV7-2 to TRBJ2-7, with 8 bases lining up with TRBD1. Germline loops: CDR1 SGHTA, CDR2 FQGNSA. This CDR3 has 14 residues. V lost 3 bases and J lost 3; bases outside the gene matches: 4. CDR3 coding DNA: TGTGCCAGCAGCTTGGGGACAGGTCGCTACGAGCAGTACTTC. As protein: CASSLGTGRYEQYF.

The chain carries TRBV4-1 and TRBJ2-7; the D gene is possibly TRBD1 (5 bases). With 0 bases removed from V and 1 base from J, the gap between germline ends came to 13 bases. The CDR3 contains 16 residues. Germline loops: CDR1 MGHRA, CDR2 YSYEKL. In DNA form, the CDR3 reads TGCGCCAGCAGCCAAGAGGCACAGGTTGCGTCCTACGAGCAGTACTTC. Translated: CASSQEAQVASYEQYF.

The chain combines TRBV4-1 with TRBJ1-6; 10 bases line up with TRBD1. The J segment lost 9 bases and the V segment lost 0 bases, leaving 8 bases of the junction unmatched. This CDR3 has 17 residues. The germline V gene has CDR1 MGHRA and CDR2 YSYEKL. In nucleotides, the CDR3 is TGCGCCAGCAGCCAAGATACAAACCGGGACAGGGGTTCACCCCTCCACTTT. This codes for CASSQDTNRDRGSPLHF.

The CDR3 region has the DNA TGTGCCAGCAGCAATCTTCCGGGGGTCTCAAGCTCCTACAATGAGCAGTTCTTC. Its translation is CASSNLPGVSSSYNEQFF. The chain couples TRBV21-1 to TRBJ2-1; TRBD2 reflects the table's D call only, with no check against the DNA. TRBV21-1 is a documented pseudogene. The CDR3 runs 18 residues.

The chain joins TRBV6-5 to TRBJ2-5, with a tentative D call TRBD1 (6 bases). This CDR3 contains 15 residues. CDR1 and CDR2 (germline): MNHEY, SVGAGI. Deletions cut 0 bases from V and 5 bases from J, with 13 bases between. The CDR3 nucleotides are TGTGCCAGCAGTTACTCAACCCAGGGGTCGGAGACCCAGTACTTC. Translated, it gives CASSYSTQGSETQYF.

The rearrangement links TRBV28 to TRBJ1-2, with 9 bases matching TRBD1. The CDR3 has 16 amino acids. From germline, CDR1 is MDHEN and CDR2 SYDVKM. V was clipped by 2 bases and J by 7 bases; unmatched bases: 11. Written as DNA, the CDR3 is TGTGCCAGCAGTTTAGGAGGACAGGGGTCTACTGGTGGCTACACCTTC. Translation gives CASSLGGQGSTGGYTF.

This clone was observed a single time. This chain connects TRBV9 to TRBJ1-1; TRBD1 matches at 9 bases. The CDR3 length is 14 residues. V dropped 3 bases and J dropped 4; count of bases not matched to a gene: 4. Germline CDR1 SGDLS, CDR2 YYNGEE. The CDR3 coding sequence is TGTGCCAGCAGCGCGGGACAGGGAAGCACTGAAGCTTTCTTT. This sequence encodes CASSAGQGSTEAFF.